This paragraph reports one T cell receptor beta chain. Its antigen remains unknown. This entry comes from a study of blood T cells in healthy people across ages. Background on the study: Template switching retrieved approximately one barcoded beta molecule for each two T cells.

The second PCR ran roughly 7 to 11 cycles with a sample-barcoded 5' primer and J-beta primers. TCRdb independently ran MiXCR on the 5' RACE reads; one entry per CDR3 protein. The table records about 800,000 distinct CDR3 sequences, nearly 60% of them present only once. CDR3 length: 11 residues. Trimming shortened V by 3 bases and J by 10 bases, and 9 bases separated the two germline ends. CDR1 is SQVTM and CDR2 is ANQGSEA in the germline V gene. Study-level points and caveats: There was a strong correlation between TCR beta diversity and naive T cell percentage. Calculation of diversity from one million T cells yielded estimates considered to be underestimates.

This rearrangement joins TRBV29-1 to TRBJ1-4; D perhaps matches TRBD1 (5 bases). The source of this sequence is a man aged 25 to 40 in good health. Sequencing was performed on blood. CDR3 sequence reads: CSVEGGGKLFF. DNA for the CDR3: TGCAGCGTTGAGGGTGGGGGAAAACTGTTTTTT.